These T cell receptor beta chains were read from a single sample in a study of circulating and synovial CD4+ cells in juvenile arthritis. TCRdb's table, derived via immunoSEQ multiplex PCR, lists solely in-frame clones and lacks some. The sample records about 1,300 clones, about 91% being singletons. Input material: HLA-DR+ CD4+ T cells from blood. These TCRs come from a human patient with juvenile idiopathic arthritis. Some clones in this sample may be carry-over from other donors' samples. Each CDR3 is given with its conserved first and last residue. D genes are given only for firm matches. Rows may omit the clone size; those that give it use once, few, many or a size class.

TRBJ1-2 NA NA TRBV27 CASSSGYGYTF TGTGCCAGCAGTTCAGGCTATGGCTACACCTTC
TRBJ2-1 NA TRBD2 TRBV5-1 CASSERLAGGLINEQFF TGCGCCAGCAGCGAACGTCTAGCGGGAGGGTTAATAAATGAGCAGTTCTTC
TRBJ2-1 NA NA TRBV5-1 CASSLRRGVFNEQFF TGCGCCAGCAGCTTGCGGCGGGGTGTTTTCAATGAGCAGTTCTTC
TRBJ2-5 NA TRBD2 TRBV2 CASTRLAGGNIQETQYF TGTGCCAGCACCCGACTAGCGGGAGGGAATATTCAAGAGACCCAGTACTTC
TRBJ2-4 NA NA TRBV29-1 CSVVWSLARSKNIQYF TGCAGCGTTGTCTGGAGTCTAGCGAGGTCCAAAAACATTCAGTACTTC
TRBJ1-4 NA TRBD1 TRBV5-4 CASSTGQARNEKLFF TGTGCCAGCAGCACCGGACAGGCTCGAAATGAAAAACTGTTTTTT
TRBJ1-6 NA NA TRBV11-2 CASSPGFSEALHF TGTGCCAGCAGTCCGGGATTTTCGGAGGCCCTCCACTTT
TRBJ2-7 NA TRBD2 TRBV28 CASSLTSGRREQYF TGTGCCAGCAGTTTAACTAGCGGGAGGAGGGAGCAGTACTTC
TRBJ2-3 NA NA TRBV6-1 CASSDSTTTLTDTQYF TGTGCCAGCAGTGATTCGACTACCACTCTTACAGATACGCAGTATTTT
TRBJ1-5 NA NA TRBV19 CASSLRQGQPQHF TGTGCCAGTAGTCTCCGCCAGGGTCAGCCCCAGCATTTT
TRBJ1-3 once NA TRBV4-2 CASSQDSTGHSGNTIYF TGTGCCAGCAGCCAAGATAGTACAGGCCACTCTGGAAACACCATATATTTT
TRBJ2-7 NA TRBD1 TRBV19 CASSIGGTGAGEQYF TGTGCCAGTAGTATTGGGGGGACAGGCGCGGGGGAGCAGTACTTC
TRBJ2-3 NA TRBD1 TRBV14 CASSRDRATDTQYF TGTGCCAGCAGCCGTGACAGGGCCACAGATACGCAGTATTTT
TRBJ1-4 NA TRBD1 TRBV18 CASSPRQGLEEKLFF TGTGCCAGCTCACCACGACAGGGTTTAGAGGAAAAACTGTTTTTT
TRBJ2-1 NA TRBD2 TRBV30 CAWSPTPTSGRQFF TGTGCCTGGAGTCCCACCCCGACTAGCGGTCGGCAGTTCTTC
TRBJ2-3 NA TRBD1 TRBV5-4 CASLKGDRPRADTQYF TGTGCCAGCCTCAAGGGGGACAGGCCCCGGGCAGATACGCAGTATTTT
TRBJ1-2 NA NA TRBV15 CATSRDTPRDGYTF TGTGCCACCAGCAGAGATACTCCCCGGGATGGCTACACCTTC
TRBJ2-5 NA NA TRBV5-1 CASSLGLGETQYF TGCGCCAGCAGCTTGGGACTGGGAGAGACCCAGTACTTC
TRBJ1-4 NA TRBD1 TRBV7-9 CASSKDRGTNEKLFF TGTGCCAGCAGCAAGGACAGGGGAACTAATGAAAAACTGTTTTTT
TRBJ2-7 once NA TRBV7-2 CASSKDFTYEQYF TGTGCCAGCAGCAAAGACTTCACCTACGAGCAGTACTTC
TRBJ2-7 NA NA TRBV13 CASSSTPTTGIYEQYF TGTGCCAGCAGCTCTACCCCCACAACAGGGATCTACGAGCAGTACTTC
TRBJ1-1 NA TRBD1 TRBV7-6 CASGQGGYTEAFF TGTGCCAGCGGACAGGGTGGTTACACTGAAGCTTTCTTT
TRBJ2-1 few NA TRBV6-6 CASRGPMTYNEQFF TGTGCCAGCAGGGGGCCGATGACCTACAATGAGCAGTTCTTC
TRBJ2-5 NA TRBD2 TRBV14 CASSLLGGGETQYF TGTGCCAGCAGCCTCCTGGGCGGGGGAGAGACCCAGTACTTC
TRBJ1-1 NA NA TRBV4-1 CASSGRTVKTEAFF TGCGCCAGCAGCGGACGGACAGTAAAGACTGAAGCTTTCTTT
TRBJ2-1 NA TRBD2 TRBV5-3 CARSLVLAGYNEQFF TGTGCCAGAAGCTTGGTTCTAGCGGGGTACAATGAGCAGTTCTTC
TRBJ2-5 NA NA TRBV5-1 CASSLLTGRGFETQYF TGCGCCAGCAGCTTACTCACAGGGCGGGGGTTTGAGACCCAGTACTTC
TRBJ1-1 once NA TRBV5-6 CASSFQGGGNTEAFF TGTGCCAGCAGCTTCCAAGGGGGGGGGAACACTGAAGCTTTCTTT
TRBJ2-5 NA NA TRBV25-1 CASSGWDSGGGETQYF TGTGCCAGCAGTGGTTGGGACAGCGGGGGTGGAGAGACCCAGTACTTC
TRBJ1-3 few NA TRBV19 CASSSDISGNTIYF TGTGCCAGTAGTAGTGACATTTCTGGAAACACCATATATTTT